This TCR beta chain originates from a study of cytomegalovirus exposure and HLA in healthy donors. This CDR3 spans 13 amino acids. Germline V gene data show CDR1 as SGHAT and CDR2 as FQNNGV. V lost 3 bases and J lost 3, with 8 bases in between. Libraries were prepared by immunoSEQ multiplex PCR; TCRdb keeps only in-frame clonotypes and omits some of them. The sample lists under 150,000 clones; more than 75% were seen once. Input material: PBMCs. J is TRBJ1-1 and V is TRBV11-2, with D possibly being TRBD1 (5 bases). This clonotype was obtained from a woman aged 18-29 years in good health and CMV-seropositive. This CDR3 is CASSFGRDTEAFF. The CDR3 DNA reads as TGTGCCAGCAGCTTCGGCAGGGACACTGAAGCTTTCTTT.